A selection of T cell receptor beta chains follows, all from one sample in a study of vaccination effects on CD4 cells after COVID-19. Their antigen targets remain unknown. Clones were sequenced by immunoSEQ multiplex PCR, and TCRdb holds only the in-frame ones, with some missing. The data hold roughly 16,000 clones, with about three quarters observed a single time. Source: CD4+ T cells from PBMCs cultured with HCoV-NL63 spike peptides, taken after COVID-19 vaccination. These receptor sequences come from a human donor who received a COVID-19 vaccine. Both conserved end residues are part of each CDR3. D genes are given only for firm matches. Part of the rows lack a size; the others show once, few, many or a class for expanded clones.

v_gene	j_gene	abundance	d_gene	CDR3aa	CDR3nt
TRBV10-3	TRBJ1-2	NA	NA	CAISASPSGGAHGYTF	TGTGCCATCAGTGCCTCTCCCTCCGGGGGGGCCCATGGCTACACCTTC
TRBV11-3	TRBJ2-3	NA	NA	CASSPFRDPDTQYF	TGTGCCAGCAGCCCCTTTCGGGACCCAGATACGCAGTATTTT
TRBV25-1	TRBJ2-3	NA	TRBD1	CASSESTGGRTDTQYF	TGTGCCAGCAGTGAATCCACAGGGGGCAGAACAGATACGCAGTATTTT
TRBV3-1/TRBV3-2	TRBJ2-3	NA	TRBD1	CASSPLRGPADTQYF	TGTGCCAGCAGCCCGCTGAGGGGGCCAGCAGATACGCAGTATTTT
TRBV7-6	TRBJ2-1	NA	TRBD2	CASSSRPGGSTYNEQFF	TGTGCCAGCAGCTCCCGTCCAGGCGGGAGCACCTACAATGAGCAGTTCTTC
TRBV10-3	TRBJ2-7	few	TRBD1	CAIKEDRGPYEQYF	TGTGCCATCAAGGAGGACAGGGGGCCCTACGAGCAGTACTTC
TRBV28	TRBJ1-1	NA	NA	CASSPRGSEAFF	TGTGCCAGCAGTCCGAGAGGCTCTGAAGCTTTCTTT
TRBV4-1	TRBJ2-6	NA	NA	CASSQAASGANVLTF	TGCGCCAGCAGCCAGGCAGCCTCTGGGGCCAACGTCCTGACTTTC
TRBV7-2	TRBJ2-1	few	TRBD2	CASSLVISGGAHEQFF	TGTGCCAGCAGCTTAGTGATTAGCGGGGGGGCGCATGAGCAGTTCTTC
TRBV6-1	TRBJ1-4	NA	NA	CASSEVRGQGSEKLFF	TGTGCCAGCAGTGAAGTCCGGGGCCAGGGCAGTGAAAAACTGTTTTTT
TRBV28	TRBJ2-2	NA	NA	CASSLGGTDHGELFF	TGTGCCAGCAGTCTAGGGGGTACGGATCACGGGGAGCTGTTTTTT
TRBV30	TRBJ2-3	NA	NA	CAWSRLMADTQYF	TGTGCCTGGAGTCGACTTATGGCAGATACGCAGTATTTT
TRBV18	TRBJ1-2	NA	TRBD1	CASSPGQGAGGYTF	TGTGCCAGCTCACCGGGACAGGGCGCGGGAGGCTACACCTTC
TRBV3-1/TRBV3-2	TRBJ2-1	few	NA	CASSQLAPNEQFF	TGTGCCAGCAGCCAGCTCGCCCCGAATGAGCAGTTCTTC
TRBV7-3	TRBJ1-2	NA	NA	CASSPMGGGYGYTF	TGTGCCAGCAGCCCGATGGGGGGCGGTTATGGCTACACCTTC
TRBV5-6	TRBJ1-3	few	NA	CASSLTGQASGNTIYF	TGTGCCAGCAGCTTGACGGGCCAGGCCTCTGGAAACACCATATATTTT
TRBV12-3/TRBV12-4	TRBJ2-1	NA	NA	CASSLGLGNEQFF	TGTGCCAGCAGTTTAGGTCTCGGCAATGAGCAGTTCTTC
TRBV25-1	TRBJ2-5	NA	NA	CASSPTGETQYF	TGTGCCAGCAGTCCTACCGGCGAGACCCAGTACTTC
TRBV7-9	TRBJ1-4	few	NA	CASSLLSDQKLFF	TGTGCCAGCAGCTTATTGAGCGATCAAAAACTGTTTTTT
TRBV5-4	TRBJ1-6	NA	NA	CASSLDKNSPLHF	TGTGCCAGCAGCTTGGACAAAAATTCACCCCTCCACTTT
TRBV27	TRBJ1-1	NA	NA	CASSRGRGNTEAFF	TGTGCCAGCAGCAGGGGCCGAGGGAACACTGAAGCTTTCTTT
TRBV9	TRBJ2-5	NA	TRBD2	CASSKGTSGDQETQYF	TGTGCCAGCAGCAAGGGGACTAGCGGGGACCAAGAGACCCAGTACTTC
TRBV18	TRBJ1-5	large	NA	CASSQGHSDQPQHF	TGTGCCAGCTCACAGGGACACAGTGATCAGCCCCAGCATTTT
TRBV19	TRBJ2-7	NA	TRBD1	CASSISGTGGYEQYF	TGTGCCAGTAGTATTTCCGGGACAGGGGGGTACGAGCAGTACTTC
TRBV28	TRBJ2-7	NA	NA	CASSGWTESYEQYF	TGTGCCAGCAGCGGGTGGACTGAGTCCTACGAGCAGTACTTC
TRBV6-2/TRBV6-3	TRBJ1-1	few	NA	CASSYPGHTNTEAFF	TGTGCCAGCAGTTACCCGGGACACACGAACACTGAAGCTTTCTTT
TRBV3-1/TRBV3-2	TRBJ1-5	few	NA	CASSQGDRNQPQHF	TGTGCCAGCAGCCAAGGAGATAGGAATCAGCCCCAGCATTTT
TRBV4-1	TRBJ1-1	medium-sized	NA	CASSLTETGGRAEAFF	TGCGCCAGCAGCCTAACGGAAACGGGGGGCAGGGCTGAAGCTTTCTTT
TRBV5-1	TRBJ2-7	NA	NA	CASSLGGGIKTYEQYF	TGCGCCAGCAGCCTGGGTGGAGGGATTAAAACCTACGAGCAGTACTTC